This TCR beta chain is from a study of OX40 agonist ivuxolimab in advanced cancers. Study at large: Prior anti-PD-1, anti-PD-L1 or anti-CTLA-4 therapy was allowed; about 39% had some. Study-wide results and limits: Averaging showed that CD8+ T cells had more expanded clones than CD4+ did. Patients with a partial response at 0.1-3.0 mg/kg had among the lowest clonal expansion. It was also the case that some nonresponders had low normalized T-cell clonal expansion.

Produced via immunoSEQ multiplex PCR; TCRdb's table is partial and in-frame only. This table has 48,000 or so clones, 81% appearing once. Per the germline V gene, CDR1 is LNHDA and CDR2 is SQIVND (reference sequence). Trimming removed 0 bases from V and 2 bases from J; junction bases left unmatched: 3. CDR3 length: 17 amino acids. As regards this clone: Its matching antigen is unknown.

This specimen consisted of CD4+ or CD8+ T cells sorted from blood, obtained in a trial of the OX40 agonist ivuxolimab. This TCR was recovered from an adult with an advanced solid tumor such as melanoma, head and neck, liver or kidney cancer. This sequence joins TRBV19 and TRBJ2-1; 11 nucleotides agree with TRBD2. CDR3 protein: CASSIEGTSGPYNEQFF. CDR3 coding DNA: TGTGCCAGTAGTATAGAAGGGACTAGCGGCCCCTACAATGAGCAGTTCTTC.